A single sample gave rise to the 13 T cell receptor beta chains below, sequenced in a study of blood T cell repertoires in COVID-19. TCRdb's copy holds only in-frame clones and misses some; the assay was immunoSEQ multiplex PCR. The sample lists fewer than 300,000 clones, roughly 91% seen once, with about 2.1% in the top ten. The sample consisted of PBMCs or T cells enriched from blood (not recorded which). The receptor source for this set is a woman in her thirties or forties with acute COVID-19.

V is TRBV27 and J is TRBJ1-4; D possibly corresponds to TRBD1 (5 bases). The CDR3 is 15 amino acids. Germline assignment: CDR1 MNHEY and CDR2 SMNVEV (reference sequence). Trimming cost V 0 bases and J 6 bases, with 11 bases left between them. The CDR3 loop is CASSLSGQAYEKLFF. The CDR3 DNA sequence: TGTGCCAGCAGTTTATCGGGGCAGGCGTATGAAAAACTGTTTTTT.

The rearrangement uses TRBV6-1 and TRBJ1-1; D perhaps matches TRBD1 (6 bases). The CDR3 has 15 residues. Trimming cost V 3 bases and J 5 bases, with 16 bases left between them. CDR1 is MNHNS, CDR2 SASEGT, per germline. For the CDR3, the DNA is TGTGCCAGCAGTGATGGACAGTCAAGGGGAACTGAAGCTTTCTTT. Translating it yields CASSDGQSRGTEAFF.

The chain couples TRBV4-2 to TRBJ2-2; 8 bases match TRBD2. The CDR3 loop spans 15 amino acids. J was trimmed by 5 bases and V by 1 base; bases with no gene match: 3. Germline loops: CDR1 LGHNA, CDR2 YNFKEQ. CDR3: CASSQAGGDTGELFF. The CDR3 DNA reads as TGTGCCAGCAGCCAAGCGGGAGGGGATACCGGGGAGCTGTTTTTT.

The V gene is TRBV5-1, the J gene TRBJ2-1; 7 positions agree with TRBD1. The CDR3 consists of 19 residues. Germline CDR1 and CDR2: SGHRS and YFSETQ. V dropped 3 bases and J dropped 6; count of bases not matched to a gene: 21. CDR3 sequence (DNA): TGCGCCAGCAGCTCGACAGGGTACGAGGGGTGGGGACGAGGCAATGAGCAGTTCTTC. Residues: CASSSTGYEGWGRGNEQFF.

The rearrangement joins TRBV24-1 to TRBJ1-1; 7 bases are a match to TRBD1. The CDR3 covers 16 residues. Germline CDR1 reads KGHDR; CDR2 reads SFDVKD. Unmatched junction bases numbered 6, after V lost 2 bases and J lost 1 base. The CDR3 DNA reads as TGTGCCACCAGTGATTCAAGGGGGCGGCCGAACACTGAAGCTTTCTTT. It codes for CATSDSRGRPNTEAFF.

This rearrangement joins TRBV7-8 to TRBJ2-5, with a possible D match to TRBD1 (5 bases). The CDR3 spans 13 residues. V lost 0 bases, J lost 5 bases, and 7 bases lay in between. The germline V gene has CDR1 SGHVS and CDR2 FQNEAQ. CDR3 sequence (DNA): TGTGCCAGCAGCTTAGCCCAGGGCGAGACCCAGTACTTC. It encodes CASSLAQGETQYF. The entire variable domain, with the rest obtained from reference TRBV7-8 and TRBJ2-5, is as follows: GAGVSQSPRYKVAKRGQDVALRCDPISGHVSLFWYQQALGQGPEFLTYFQNEAQLDKSGLPSDRFFAERPEGSVSTLKIQRTQQEDSAVYLCASSLAQGETQYFGPGTRLLVL.

The chain is built from TRBV9 and TRBJ1-6; D call uncertain. Germline V lookup: CDR1 SGDLS, CDR2 YYNGEE. V was trimmed by 2 bases and J by 7 bases, leaving 10 bases between them. This CDR3 is built from 14 residues. The CDR3 sequence is CASSVLEGNSPLHF. CDR3 sequence (DNA): TGTGCCAGCAGCGTGTTAGAGGGCAATTCACCCCTCCACTTT.

V gene TRBV7-9 combines with J gene TRBJ2-2; a possible D gene is TRBD2 (6 bases). The germline gives CDR1 SEHNR, CDR2 FQNEAQ (reference sequence). The CDR3 has 16 amino acids. The V gene lost 2 bases and the J gene lost 1 base, with 11 bases spanning the gap. The chain's CDR3 is CASSLLPGGNTGELFF. CDR3 bases: TGTGCCAGCAGCTTACTCCCCGGGGGGAACACCGGGGAGCTGTTTTTT.

This chain links TRBV2 with TRBJ1-1; 10 nucleotides agree with TRBD1. CDR1 and CDR2 from the germline V gene are SNHLY and FYNNEI. V was clipped by 6 bases and J by 3 bases; unmatched bases: 13. The CDR3 spans 17 residues. The CDR3 sequence is CASSLTGGIIAHTEAFF. CDR3 DNA sequence: TGTGCCAGCAGCCTGACAGGGGGCATAATAGCCCACACTGAAGCTTTCTTT. Supplemented by reference TRBV2 and TRBJ1-1, the full variable domain reads EPEVTQTPSHQVTQMGQEVILRCVPISNHLYFYWYRQILGQKVEFLVSFYNNEISEKSEIFDDQFSVERPDGSNFTLKIRSTKLEDSAMYFCASSLTGGIIAHTEAFFGQGTRLTVV.

The J gene is TRBJ1-6, the V gene TRBV7-9; D gene uncertain. Deletions cut 5 bases from V and 6 bases from J, with 17 bases between. Germline-derived CDR1 and CDR2 are SEHNR and FQNEAQ (reference sequence). The CDR3 sequence is 16 residues long. CDR3 region: CASSRLAGSGNSPLHF. In DNA form, the CDR3 reads TGTGCCAGCAGCCGACTGGCGGGGAGTGGTAATTCACCCCTCCACTTT.

This chain uses TRBV9 with TRBJ2-3, with D unresolved. The germline V and J ends were trimmed by 0 bases and 3 bases, with 8 bases remaining between them. Germline loops: CDR1 SGDLS, CDR2 YYNGEE. This CDR3 comprises 14 residues. The CDR3 bases are TGTGCCAGCAGCGTAGGTCAAATTACAGATACGCAGTATTTT. It specifies CASSVGQITDTQYF.

This clone was detected once. The CDR3 reads CASSQDLGGQQAFF. For the CDR3, the DNA is TGTGCCAGCAGCCAAGATCTGGGGGGGCAGCAGGCTTTCTTT. V and J are TRBV3-1 (or the pseudogene TRBV3-2) and TRBJ1-1; D may be TRBD1 (6 bases). The germline V gene has CDR1 LGHDT and CDR2 YNNKEL (reference sequence). Trimming pared 0 bases from V and 11 bases from J, leaving 16 bases between. This CDR3 contains 14 residues.

The chain joins TRBV27 to TRBJ2-7; 11 bases map to TRBD2. CDR3 length: 15 amino acids. Trimming at V came to 0 bases and at J to 6 bases, leaving 4 bases not matched to a gene. Germline V gives CDR1 MNHEY, CDR2 SMNVEV (reference sequence). This CDR3 reads CASSLSTSGKGEQYF. In nucleotides, the CDR3 is TGTGCCAGCAGTTTATCGACTAGCGGGAAGGGCGAGCAGTACTTC.